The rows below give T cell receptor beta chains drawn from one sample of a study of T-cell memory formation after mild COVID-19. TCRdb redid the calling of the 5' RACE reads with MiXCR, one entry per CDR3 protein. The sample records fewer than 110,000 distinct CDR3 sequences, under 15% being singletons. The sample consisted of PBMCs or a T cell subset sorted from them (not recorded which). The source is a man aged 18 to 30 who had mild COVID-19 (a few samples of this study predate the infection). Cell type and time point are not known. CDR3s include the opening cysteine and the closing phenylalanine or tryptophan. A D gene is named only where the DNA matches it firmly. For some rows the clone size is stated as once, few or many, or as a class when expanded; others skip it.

CDR3 DNA: TGCGCCAGCAGCGGAATAGCGGCAGGGAACACCGGGGAGCTGTTTTTT; CDR3 protein: CASSGIAAGNTGELFF; J gene: TRBJ2-2; D gene: -; clone size: many; V gene: TRBV4-1
CDR3 DNA: TGCAGCGCTCGGACAGGGGCTACCGGGGAGCTGTTTTTT; CDR3 protein: CSARTGATGELFF; J gene: TRBJ2-2; D gene: TRBD1; clone size: -; V gene: TRBV29-1
CDR3 DNA: TGTGCCACCAGCTTGAGACACGCGAACACCGGGGAGCTGTTTTTT; CDR3 protein: CATSLRHANTGELFF; J gene: TRBJ2-2; D gene: -; clone size: few; V gene: TRBV15
CDR3 DNA: TGTGCCAGCGGCCAAAACAGTGAAGCTTTCTTT; CDR3 protein: CASGQNSEAFF; J gene: TRBJ1-1; D gene: -; clone size: -; V gene: TRBV12-3/TRBV12-4
CDR3 DNA: TGTGCCAGCAGCTCCACCCCCGGTGGCGAGCAGTACTTC; CDR3 protein: CASSSTPGGEQYF; J gene: TRBJ2-7; D gene: -; clone size: few; V gene: TRBV13
CDR3 DNA: TGCAGCGTTCGTGAGAACACCGGGGAGCTGTTTTTT; CDR3 protein: CSVRENTGELFF; J gene: TRBJ2-2; D gene: -; clone size: few; V gene: TRBV29-1
CDR3 DNA: TGTGCCAGTAGTATAACGGGCAAGAACACCGGGGAGCTGTTTTTT; CDR3 protein: CASSITGKNTGELFF; J gene: TRBJ2-2; D gene: -; clone size: few; V gene: TRBV19
CDR3 DNA: TGTGCCAGCTTAACCGGGACACCGAAAAACATTCAGTACTTC; CDR3 protein: CASLTGTPKNIQYF; J gene: TRBJ2-4; D gene: -; clone size: -; V gene: TRBV2
CDR3 DNA: TGCGCCAGCAGCTACCTGCCGATGACTAGCGAGGGCCGGAATGAGCAGTTCTTC; CDR3 protein: CASSYLPMTSEGRNEQFF; J gene: TRBJ2-1; D gene: TRBD2; clone size: -; V gene: TRBV5-1
CDR3 DNA: TGTGCCAGCAGTGATCGGCAGGGGGCGCTTGAGGGCTACACCTTC; CDR3 protein: CASSDRQGALEGYTF; J gene: TRBJ1-2; D gene: TRBD1; clone size: -; V gene: TRBV28
CDR3 DNA: TGCGCCAGCAGCCAAGATTCGGGTAGCGGGGTTGGGGATGAGCAGTTCTTC; CDR3 protein: CASSQDSGSGVGDEQFF; J gene: TRBJ2-1; D gene: TRBD2; clone size: -; V gene: TRBV4-1
CDR3 DNA: TGTGCCAGCAGTTACTCGATCGTCAGAAACACTGAAGCTTTCTTT; CDR3 protein: CASSYSIVRNTEAFF; J gene: TRBJ1-1; D gene: -; clone size: few; V gene: TRBV6-5
CDR3 DNA: TGTGCCAGCAGTTACTCAGGTGCTGAAGCTTTCTTT; CDR3 protein: CASSYSGAEAFF; J gene: TRBJ1-1; D gene: -; clone size: many; V gene: TRBV6-5
CDR3 DNA: TGTGCCAGCAGTGGGTTGTGGGGCCCACTGGTGAACGAGCAGTACTTC; CDR3 protein: CASSGLWGPLVNEQYF; J gene: TRBJ2-7; D gene: -; clone size: many; V gene: TRBV12-3/TRBV12-4
CDR3 DNA: TGTGCCAGCAGCTTGGGGCGGGGCATCTACAATGAGCAGTTCTTC; CDR3 protein: CASSLGRGIYNEQFF; J gene: TRBJ2-1; D gene: -; clone size: many; V gene: TRBV7-2
CDR3 DNA: TGTGCCAGCTCCGGGACAGGGTATTCGGCCGGGGAGCTGTTTTTT; CDR3 protein: CASSGTGYSAGELFF; J gene: TRBJ2-2; D gene: TRBD1; clone size: -; V gene: TRBV2
CDR3 DNA: TGCGCCAGCAGCCAATATCAGACTGCTAACTATGGCTACACCTTC; CDR3 protein: CASSQYQTANYGYTF; J gene: TRBJ1-2; D gene: -; clone size: -; V gene: TRBV4-3
CDR3 DNA: TGTGCCAGCACAGCGGGGGGAACCACAGATACGCAGTATTTT; CDR3 protein: CASTAGGTTDTQYF; J gene: TRBJ2-3; D gene: TRBD2; clone size: -; V gene: TRBV9
CDR3 DNA: TGTGCCAGCAGCTTAGACGCCTCGGGGGACAATGAAGCTTTCTTT; CDR3 protein: CASSLDASGDNEAFF; J gene: TRBJ1-1; D gene: -; clone size: -; V gene: TRBV7-6
CDR3 DNA: TGTGCCATCAGCGAAGGAAACACTGAAGCTTTCTTT; CDR3 protein: CAISEGNTEAFF; J gene: TRBJ1-1; D gene: -; clone size: few; V gene: TRBV10-3
CDR3 DNA: TGCGCCAGCAGCTTGGCGGGGAACGGCTACACCTTC; CDR3 protein: CASSLAGNGYTF; J gene: TRBJ1-2; D gene: -; clone size: few; V gene: TRBV5-1
CDR3 DNA: TGTGCCAGTAGTATAACGGGTAGCTCCTACAATGAGCAGTTCTTC; CDR3 protein: CASSITGSSYNEQFF; J gene: TRBJ2-1; D gene: -; clone size: few; V gene: TRBV19
CDR3 DNA: TGTGCCAGCAGCCAGGGCCCAGATACGCAGTATTTT; CDR3 protein: CASSQGPDTQYF; J gene: TRBJ2-3; D gene: -; clone size: many; V gene: TRBV7-9
CDR3 DNA: TGTGCCAGCAGCTTAGGGACAGGGTTAAAGACTGAAGCTTTCTTT; CDR3 protein: CASSLGTGLKTEAFF; J gene: TRBJ1-1; D gene: TRBD1; clone size: many; V gene: TRBV7-6
CDR3 DNA: TGTGCCAGCAGGGGCATGGACACGATGGATAATGAGCAGTTCTTC; CDR3 protein: CASRGMDTMDNEQFF; J gene: TRBJ2-1; D gene: -; clone size: few; V gene: TRBV2
CDR3 DNA: TGCGCCAGCAGGGGCAATACAGATGAAAAACTGTTTTTT; CDR3 protein: CASRGNTDEKLFF; J gene: TRBJ1-4; D gene: -; clone size: -; V gene: TRBV4-1
CDR3 DNA: TGTGCCACCAGCAGAGAGAGCGGGGGGGCCTACAATGAGCAGTTCTTC; CDR3 protein: CATSRESGGAYNEQFF; J gene: TRBJ2-1; D gene: TRBD2; clone size: many; V gene: TRBV15
CDR3 DNA: TGCGCCAGCAGCCAAGGGGGACCCCTAAAGGGTGAGCAGTTCTTC; CDR3 protein: CASSQGGPLKGEQFF; J gene: TRBJ2-1; D gene: -; clone size: -; V gene: TRBV4-1
CDR3 DNA: TGCGCCAGCAGCCAAGGCCAGGCCAATCAGCCCCAGCATTTT; CDR3 protein: CASSQGQANQPQHF; J gene: TRBJ1-5; D gene: -; clone size: many; V gene: TRBV4-1
CDR3 DNA: TGTGCCAGCAGTTTAGGACTTTCCTATAATTCACCCCTCCACTTT; CDR3 protein: CASSLGLSYNSPLHF; J gene: TRBJ1-6; D gene: -; clone size: -; V gene: TRBV27
CDR3 DNA: TGTGCCAGCAGCTTCACGGGGGCGACAGATACGCAGTATTTT; CDR3 protein: CASSFTGATDTQYF; J gene: TRBJ2-3; D gene: -; clone size: -; V gene: TRBV7-6
CDR3 DNA: TGTGCCAGCAGTCTCCAGGCGGGGGGGGATTCACCCCTCCACTTT; CDR3 protein: CASSLQAGGDSPLHF; J gene: TRBJ1-6; D gene: -; clone size: -; V gene: TRBV12-3/TRBV12-4
CDR3 DNA: TGTGCCAGCAGCTTAGAAGGGGATTCGGCCGGGGAGCTGTTTTTT; CDR3 protein: CASSLEGDSAGELFF; J gene: TRBJ2-2; D gene: -; clone size: -; V gene: TRBV7-2
CDR3 DNA: TGCGCCAGCAGTGAGGGTTTTGGGGTCACCGACAATGAGCAGTTCTTC; CDR3 protein: CASSEGFGVTDNEQFF; J gene: TRBJ2-1; D gene: -; clone size: few; V gene: TRBV10-1
CDR3 DNA: TGTGCCAGCAGTTTCGGGACTAGAGTAACAGATACGCAGTATTTT; CDR3 protein: CASSFGTRVTDTQYF; J gene: TRBJ2-3; D gene: TRBD2; clone size: -; V gene: TRBV28
CDR3 DNA: TGTGCCAGCAGCCAAGAGCAGGGAGACCAGCCCCAGCATTTT; CDR3 protein: CASSQEQGDQPQHF; J gene: TRBJ1-5; D gene: -; clone size: -; V gene: TRBV4-2
CDR3 DNA: TGTGCCAGCGAGGAATCCGGGGGGCCCACCGGGGAGCTGTTTTTT; CDR3 protein: CASEESGGPTGELFF; J gene: TRBJ2-2; D gene: -; clone size: few; V gene: TRBV7-9
CDR3 DNA: TGTGCCAGCAGCTTAGGCGGAGGGCGGGTCACGCAGTATTTT; CDR3 protein: CASSLGGGRVTQYF; J gene: TRBJ2-3; D gene: -; clone size: few; V gene: TRBV7-6
CDR3 DNA: TGTGCCGCAGGGGGGGAACCCAATTCACCCCTCCACTTT; CDR3 protein: CAAGGEPNSPLHF; J gene: TRBJ1-6; D gene: TRBD1; clone size: -; V gene: TRBV2
CDR3 DNA: TGTGCCACCAGTGCCACCCTGGACGCCACAGATACGCAGTATTTT; CDR3 protein: CATSATLDATDTQYF; J gene: TRBJ2-3; D gene: -; clone size: -; V gene: TRBV24-1
CDR3 DNA: TGTGCCAGCAACCCTCGACAGGGAACCAATGAGCAGTTCTTC; CDR3 protein: CASNPRQGTNEQFF; J gene: TRBJ2-1; D gene: TRBD1; clone size: many; V gene: TRBV12-3/TRBV12-4
CDR3 DNA: TGTGCCAGCAACAGGGTGAGCACTGAAGCTTTCTTT; CDR3 protein: CASNRVSTEAFF; J gene: TRBJ1-1; D gene: -; clone size: -; V gene: TRBV7-9